The 8 T cell receptor beta chains presented below share a single source sample, sequenced in a study of blood T cells in healthy people across ages. A second 7 to 11 cycle PCR used barcoded and J-beta primers. From the 5' RACE reads, TCRdb called clonotypes with MiXCR, one entry per CDR3 protein. The table lists roughly 800,000 distinct CDR3 sequences, roughly 50% of them singletons. Sequenced: blood. The receptors were sampled from a man younger than 45 in good health.

The V and J genes are TRBV20-1 and TRBJ1-2; possible D gene TRBD1, 5 bases. Per the germline V gene, CDR1 is DFQATT and CDR2 is SNEGSKA (reference sequence). V was pared by 5 bases and J by 2 bases, with 15 bases between. The CDR3 totals 14 residues. CDR3 amino acids: CSAGAGSANYGYTF. For the CDR3, the DNA is TGCAGTGCTGGCGCAGGGAGCGCAAACTATGGCTACACCTTC.

J is TRBJ2-3 and V is TRBV20-1, with D perhaps given as TRBD1 or TRBD2 (6 bases each). There are 13 residues in the CDR3. Trimming pared 7 bases from V and 3 bases from J, leaving 14 bases between. In germline, CDR1 is DFQATT, CDR2 SNEGSKA (reference sequence). CDR3 DNA sequence: TGCAGTGTCCAAGGGGGGTATACAGATACGCAGTATTTT. Residues: CSVQGGYTDTQYF.

The chain employs TRBV7-2 and TRBJ2-4; D tentatively reads TRBD1 or TRBD2 (7 bases each). Germline V CDR1 and CDR2: SGHTA, FQGNSA. V lost 5 bases and J lost 13, with 18 bases in between. The CDR3 runs 13 residues. The CDR3 bases are TGTGCCAGCAGCGCCTGGGACAGCGGGGAGCAGTACTTC. It codes for CASSAWDSGEQYF.

This clonotype was recorded a few times. This sequence joins TRBV6-1 and TRBJ1-1; a weak D match, TRBD1 (5 bases). The CDR3 length is 12 residues. The V end was cut by 7 bases, the J end by 2 bases, with 8 bases between. Germline values: CDR1 MNHNS, CDR2 SASEGT. CDR3: CASMGDNTEAFF. The DNA of the CDR3 is TGTGCCAGCATGGGGGATAACACTGAAGCTTTCTTT.

In its sample, this clonotype was seen a few times. V and J are TRBV27 and TRBJ2-5; TRBD1 or TRBD2 may be the D gene (5 bases each). The J call may be faulty, since TRBJ2-7 better matches the DNA end. The germline CDR1 and CDR2 sequences are MNHEY and SMNVEV (reference sequence). The CDR3 is made up of 16 amino acids. CDR3 protein: CASSLGYPGPGGEQYF. CDR3 in DNA: TGTGCCAGCAGTTTGGGATACCCGGGACCCGGTGGCGAGCAGTACTTC.

The chain couples TRBV12-3 or TRBV12-4 to TRBJ1-2; D is perhaps TRBD1 (5 bases). This CDR3 contains 15 residues. With 3 bases removed from V and 1 base from J, the gap between germline ends came to 12 bases. CDR3 region: CASSFGGAGNYGYTF. CDR3 sequence (DNA): TGTGCCAGCAGTTTCGGAGGGGCCGGTAACTATGGCTACACCTTC.

This sequence joins TRBV12-3 or TRBV12-4 and TRBJ2-7; D is possibly TRBD1 (7 bases). This CDR3 has 13 residues. The V end lost 6 bases, the J end lost 6 bases, and 15 bases lay between the germline ends. CDR3 coding DNA: TGTGCCAGCAGCGCCAATCAGGGGGGCGAGCAGTACTTC. Translated: CASSANQGGEQYF.

The V and J genes are TRBV28 and TRBJ2-1; 7 nucleotides agree with TRBD1. The CDR3 is made up of 16 amino acids. J was trimmed by 3 bases and V by 6 bases; bases with no gene match: 11. Germline V gene lookup returns CDR1 MDHEN and CDR2 SYDVKM. The CDR3 DNA sequence: TGTGCCAGCAGCCTTACGACAGGGAACATCTACAATGAGCAGTTCTTC. Translating gives CASSLTTGNIYNEQFF.